This T cell receptor (beta chain) appears in the sequencing data of a study of PD-1 blockade in classical Hodgkin lymphoma. The repertoire was sequenced with immunoSEQ multiplex PCR; TCRdb's copy has only in-frame clones and lacks some. The sample gives fewer than 90,000 clones, approximately 94% of which show up once; over 6.5% is in the top ten. Trimming took off 0 bases at V and 0 bases at J, with 13 bases between the two ends. The CDR3 loop spans 17 amino acids. The germline V gene encodes CDR1 SGHNT and CDR2 YYREEE (reference sequence). All patients experienced relapse after autologous stem cell transplantation, and brentuximab vedotin exposure was variable.

The material was peripheral blood mononuclear cells (PBMCs), obtained at baseline. This TCR derives from a human donor with classical Hodgkin lymphoma. The rearrangement links TRBV5-4 to TRBJ1-3, with a weak D call TRBD1 (6 bases). This CDR3 is CASSLAGDFHSGNTIYF. The DNA of the CDR3 is TGTGCCAGCAGCTTGGCAGGGGACTTCCACTCTGGAAACACCATATATTTT.